This T cell receptor beta chain came from a study of blood T cell repertoires in COVID-19 (dated by TCRdb to the early 2020s). Looking at the study overall: Collaborator samples came from the United States, Italy and Spain and covered acute and convalescent phases of COVID-19. Sample metadata almost always included a de-identified subject ID, COVID-19 status, age in years and sex. The samples were drawn from two sources: the first 160 participants of the ongoing ImmuneRACE study, and 950 to 1,500 subjects contributed by 6 global collaborators. Deeply sampled blood TCRbeta repertoires from subjects exposed to, actively infected with, or recovered from COVID-19 were included in the dataset. The material from the prospective study consisted of cDNA or gDNA derived from T cells, B-cell-depleted T cells, or PBMCs. A freely available public database, intended as a resource for researchers studying the immune response to SARS-CoV-2, is where the repertoires were released. HLA class I and class II types, where available, came from metadata supplied by the sample provider rather than from assay-based typing. The paper's findings and limits, for the study overall: The quantity of clinical and demographic metadata differed by source and by participant and was supplied without curation.

TCRbeta CDR3 regions were amplified from genomic DNA by means of the immunoSEQ Assay, a bias-controlled multiplex PCR. Per the original workflow: The number of nucleated cells in each sample was estimated by amplification of reference gene primers within the assay. To quantify the absolute abundance of each unique TCRbeta CDR3 rearrangement, sequence reads were collapsed and filtered. Productive Simpson clonality was computed per sample as the square root of Simpson's diversity index over productive rearrangements. Here the immuneACCESS table is served through TCRdb, limited to in-frame sequences with V and J called. Missing clones are a known gap in these copies; in checked studies unresolved V genes cover under half, and the rest lacks a known reason. D and trimming were read from the DNA, whereas the V and J calls and clone size are those reported in that table. Recorded for this sample are about 210,000 clones; around four fifths of them occurred a single time. 2% to 3% of the sample comes from the top ten.

As encoded in the germline V gene, CDR1 is KGHSH while CDR2 is LQKENI. V lost 3 bases and J lost 3 bases, and the count of bases not matched to a germline gene is 10. Taken from cysteine to phenylalanine, the CDR3 has 16 residues. The DNA shown is the 48-base CDR3, in frame from base 1. Note on this clone: There is no known antigen for this receptor. No base qualities exist here, and no much larger clone lies one base off it.

Each collaborating institution followed its own protocols to collect whole blood in K2EDTA tubes. For TCRbeta analysis, collaborator samples were shipped as frozen whole blood, as isolated PBMCs, or as DNA extracted from either sample type. The receptor was isolated from a woman in her thirties or forties with active or convalescent COVID-19. The V and J genes are TRBV18 and TRBJ1-2, and TRBD1 aligns with 7 junction nucleotides. Sequencing input: peripheral blood. In nucleotides, the sequence is TGTGCCAGCTCACCGAGTCAAGACAGGGCTCACTATGGCTACACCTTC. It encodes CASSPSQDRAHYGYTF.